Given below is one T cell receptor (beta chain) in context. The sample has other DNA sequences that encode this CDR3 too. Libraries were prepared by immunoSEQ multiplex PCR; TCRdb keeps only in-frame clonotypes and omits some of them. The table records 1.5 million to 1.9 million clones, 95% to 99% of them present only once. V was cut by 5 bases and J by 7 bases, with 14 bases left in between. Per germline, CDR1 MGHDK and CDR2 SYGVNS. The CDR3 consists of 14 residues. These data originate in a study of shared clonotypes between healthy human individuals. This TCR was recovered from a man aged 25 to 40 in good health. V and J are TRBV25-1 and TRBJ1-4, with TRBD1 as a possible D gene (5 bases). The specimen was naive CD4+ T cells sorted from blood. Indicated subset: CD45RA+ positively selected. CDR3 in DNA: TGTGCCAGCAGTTTACCAGGGTTGGGTGAAAAACTGTTTTTT. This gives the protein CASSLPGLGEKLFF.